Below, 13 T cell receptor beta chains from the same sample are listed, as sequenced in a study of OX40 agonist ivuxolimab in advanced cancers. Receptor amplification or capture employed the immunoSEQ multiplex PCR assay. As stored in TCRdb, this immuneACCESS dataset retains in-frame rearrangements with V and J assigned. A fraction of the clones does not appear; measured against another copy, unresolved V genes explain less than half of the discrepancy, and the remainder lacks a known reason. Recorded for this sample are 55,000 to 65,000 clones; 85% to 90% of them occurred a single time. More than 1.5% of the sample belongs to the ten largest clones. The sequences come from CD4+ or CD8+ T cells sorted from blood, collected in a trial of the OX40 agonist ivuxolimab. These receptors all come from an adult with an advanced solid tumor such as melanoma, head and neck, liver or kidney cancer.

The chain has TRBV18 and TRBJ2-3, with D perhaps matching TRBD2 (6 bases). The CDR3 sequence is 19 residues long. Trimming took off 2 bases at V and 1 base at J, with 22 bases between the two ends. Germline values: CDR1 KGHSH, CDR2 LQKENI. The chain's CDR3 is CASSPFRPFQASGTDTQYF. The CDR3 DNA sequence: TGTGCCAGCTCACCATTTAGACCGTTTCAGGCTAGCGGCACAGATACGCAGTATTTT.

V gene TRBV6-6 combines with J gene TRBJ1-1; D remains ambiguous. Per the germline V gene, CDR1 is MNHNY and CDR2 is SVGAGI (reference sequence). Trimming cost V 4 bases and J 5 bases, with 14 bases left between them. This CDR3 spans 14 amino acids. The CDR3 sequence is CASSSYGMGTEAFF. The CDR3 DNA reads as TGTGCCAGCAGTTCATATGGCATGGGTACTGAAGCTTTCTTT.

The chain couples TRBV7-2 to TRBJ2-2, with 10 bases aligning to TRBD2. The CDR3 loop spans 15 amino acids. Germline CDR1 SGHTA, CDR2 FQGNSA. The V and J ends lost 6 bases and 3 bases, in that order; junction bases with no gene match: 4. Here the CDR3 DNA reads TGTGCCAGCAGTCCTAGCGGGAGATACACCGGGGAGCTGTTTTTT. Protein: CASSPSGRYTGELFF.

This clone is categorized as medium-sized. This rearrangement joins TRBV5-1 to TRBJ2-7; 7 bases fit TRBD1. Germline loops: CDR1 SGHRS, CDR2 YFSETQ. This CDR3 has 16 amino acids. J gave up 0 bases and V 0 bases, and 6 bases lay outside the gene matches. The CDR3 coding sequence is TGCGCCAGCAGCTTGGTAGGGACAGTTAGCTCCTACGAGCAGTACTTC. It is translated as CASSLVGTVSSYEQYF. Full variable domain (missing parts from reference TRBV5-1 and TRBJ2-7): KAGVTQTPRYLIKTRGQQVTLSCSPISGHRSVSWYQQTPGQGLQFLFEYFSETQRNKGNFPGRFSGRQFSNSRSEMNVSTLELGDSALYLCASSLVGTVSSYEQYFGPGTRLTVT.

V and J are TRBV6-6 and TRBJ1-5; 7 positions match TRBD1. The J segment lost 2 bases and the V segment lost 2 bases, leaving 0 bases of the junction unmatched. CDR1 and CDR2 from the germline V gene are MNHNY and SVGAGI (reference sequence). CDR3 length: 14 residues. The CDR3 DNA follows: TGTGCCAGCAGTTACGACAGGGGCAATCAGCCCCAGCATTTT. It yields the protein CASSYDRGNQPQHF.

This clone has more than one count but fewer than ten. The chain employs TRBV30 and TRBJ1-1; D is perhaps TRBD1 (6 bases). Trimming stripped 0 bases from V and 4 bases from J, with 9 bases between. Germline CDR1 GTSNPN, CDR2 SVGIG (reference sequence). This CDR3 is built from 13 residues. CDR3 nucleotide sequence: TGTGCCTGGAGTGTCGGGGGGGCCACTGAAGCTTTCTTT. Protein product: CAWSVGGATEAFF.

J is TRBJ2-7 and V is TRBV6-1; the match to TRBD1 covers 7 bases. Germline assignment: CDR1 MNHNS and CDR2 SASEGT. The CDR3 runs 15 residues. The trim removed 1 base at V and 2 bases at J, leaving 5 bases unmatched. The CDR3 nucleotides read TGTGCCAGCAGTGAAGAACAGGGGCCCACCTACGAGCAGTACTTC. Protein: CASSEEQGPTYEQYF.

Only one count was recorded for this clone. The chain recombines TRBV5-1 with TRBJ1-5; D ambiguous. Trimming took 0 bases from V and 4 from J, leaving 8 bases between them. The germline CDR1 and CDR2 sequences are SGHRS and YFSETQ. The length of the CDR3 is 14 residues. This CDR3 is CASSLDSQNQPQHF. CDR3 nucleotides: TGCGCCAGCAGCTTGGACAGCCAAAATCAGCCCCAGCATTTT.

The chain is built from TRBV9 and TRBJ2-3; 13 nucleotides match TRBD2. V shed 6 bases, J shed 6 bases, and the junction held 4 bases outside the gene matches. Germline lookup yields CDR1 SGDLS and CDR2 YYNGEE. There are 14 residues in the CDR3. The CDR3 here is CASTGTSGEDTQYF. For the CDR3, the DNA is TGTGCCAGCACCGGGACTAGCGGGGAGGATACGCAGTATTTT.

CDR3 amino acids: CASSRTSYATNEKLFF. In DNA, the CDR3 is TGTGCCAGCAGCCGGACAAGCTACGCAACTAATGAAAAACTGTTTTTT. The chain carries TRBV7-9 and TRBJ1-4; possibly TRBD1 for D (5 bases). V dropped 5 bases and J dropped 0 bases, with 13 bases sitting between them. The CDR3 length is 16 residues. Germline lookup yields CDR1 SEHNR and CDR2 FQNEAQ (reference sequence).

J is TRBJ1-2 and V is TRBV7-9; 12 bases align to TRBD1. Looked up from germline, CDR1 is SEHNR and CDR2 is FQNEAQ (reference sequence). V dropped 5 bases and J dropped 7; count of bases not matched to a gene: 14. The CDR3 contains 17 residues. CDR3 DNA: TGTGCCAGCAGCCCTGAACCGGTGGGACAGGGGGCCGGTGGCTACACCTTC. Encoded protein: CASSPEPVGQGAGGYTF.

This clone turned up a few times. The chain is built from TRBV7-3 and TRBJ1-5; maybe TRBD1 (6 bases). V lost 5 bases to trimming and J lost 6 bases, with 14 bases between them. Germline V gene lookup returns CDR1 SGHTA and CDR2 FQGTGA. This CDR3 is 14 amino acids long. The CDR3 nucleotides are TGTGCCAGCAGCCCCCGACAGGATCGTCAGCCCCAGCATTTT. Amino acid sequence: CASSPRQDRQPQHF.

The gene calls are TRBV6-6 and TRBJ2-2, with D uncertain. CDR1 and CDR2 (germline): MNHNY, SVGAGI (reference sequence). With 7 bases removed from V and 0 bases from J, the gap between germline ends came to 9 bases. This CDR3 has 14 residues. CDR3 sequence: CASKGTSNTGELFF. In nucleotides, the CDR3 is TGTGCCAGCAAAGGCACCTCGAACACCGGGGAGCTGTTTTTT.